This record looks at one T cell receptor (beta chain) sequence and its context. Its antigen has not been determined. Base quality data are lacking; no much larger clone is found one base away. Graves' hyperthyroidism was defined as stable when no progression to ophthalmopathy occurred over 18 months of follow-up. Hyperthyroidism patients were newly diagnosed, with disease duration under 2 months, and aged 18 to 65 years. Any patient with an uncontrolled infection, another autoimmune disease, pregnancy or lactation was excluded. Diagnoses were established on the basis of clinical symptoms, serum thyroxine and TRAb, thyroid ultrasound, and orbital computed tomography. PBMCs were isolated from 10 ml of fresh peripheral blood by Ficoll-Paque density gradient centrifugation. Total RNA was extracted with Trizol reagent, and quality was checked on an Agilent 2100 Bioanalyzer. From the cysteine through the phenylalanine, the CDR3 covers 15 amino acids. The only DNA kept is the CDR3, 45 bases in frame from the first base. Cut back by 4 bases and 6 bases, the V and J ends lie 19 bases apart. CDR1 and CDR2 were assigned from the germline V gene (reference sequence) as DFQATT and SNEGSKA.

Amplification of TCR beta CDR3 regions was carried out from RNA transcripts. The first round of RT-PCR for the TCR CDR3 was performed with the HTBI primer set and the Qiagen OneStep RT-PCR kit. Libraries were constructed in a second round of multiplex PCR, after which size selection and purification were performed. Paired-end sequencing of the libraries was performed with 100 bp reads on an Illumina HiSeq2000. Per the original workflow: SOAPnuke was used to process the raw data, throwing out any read that contained adapters or uncalled bases, had a mean Phred below 15, or lacked an exact constant-primer or identifier match. High-quality paired reads were merged using COPE v1.2.5, and each unique nucleotide sequence was defined as a clonotype. MiTCR v1.1 was used to align clonotypes to the IMGT TRBV, TRBD and TRBJ reference segments. The analysis was restricted to V-J combinations with a frequency above 0.0001, which together covered 99.2% of the repertoires. The TCS score was defined as F50 (clonal expansion) divided by E x V (chaos), with BLOSUM62-based TCRdist calculated between CDR3 peptides within each V-J. Welch's t-statistics and random forest reduced fewer than 550 V-J features to 10 to 15, which were used in a naive Bayes classifier (R e1071). The public reads were run again by TCRdb, first through fastp at Q25 and then through MiXCR, and only productive beta chains were kept. All rows with the same CDR3 protein become a single entry with the most common DNA and genes. These V and J calls rely on TCRdb rather than the paper's analysis. A total of about 740,000 distinct CDR3 sequences appear in this sample, 12% to 15% of them only once. The ten largest clones take up about 9.4% of the sample.

The data originate from a study of T cells in Graves' hyperthyroidism and ophthalmopathy (dated by TCRdb to between 2018 and 2021). In terms of the full investigation: Peripheral blood was collected at initial diagnosis, before any treatment. To identify TCR V-J signatures that set the groups apart, the researchers used a discovery cohort of roughly 100 patients, made up of around 42 with Graves' ophthalmopathy and about 60 with stable Graves' hyperthyroidism. Prospective prediction of ophthalmopathy was tested in an independent validation cohort consisting of fewer than 20 hyperthyroidism patients and more than 15 patients who later progressed to ophthalmopathy. After sampling, hyperthyroidism patients received methimazole starting at 30 mg daily, and ophthalmopathy patients received high-dose intravenous methylprednisolone. TCR Vbeta CDR3 sequencing of 120 to 150 peripheral blood samples (around 45 ophthalmopathy, around 80 hyperthyroidism and some 17 progressor patients) is reported in the paper. For training and testing, the 100 or so patients in the discovery cohort were randomly divided in a 7:3 ratio. The study also compared thyroid tissue and blood T-cell repertoires from several Graves' hyperthyroidism patients.

The study at large found these results: No statistical method was used to fix the sample size in advance, and group allocation was not hidden from the investigators. Blood samples also contained most of the expanded thyroid clonotypes (frequency above 0.001), which suggests that blood repertoires may reflect thyroid immune responses. A model built on a 13 V-J signature distinguished ophthalmopathy from stable hyperthyroidism, reaching roughly 88% sensitivity and approximately 81% specificity in cross-validation and 80%/75% in testing. In validation, the model predicted progression to ophthalmopathy with around 71% sensitivity and 72% to 85% specificity, a median of about 6.7 months before onset.

The chain is made from TRBV20-1 and TRBJ2-1; the D gene is tentatively TRBD1 or TRBD2, each matching 6 bases. The sequenced sample was blood. The clonotype originates from a woman between 18 and 29 years old with Graves' hyperthyroidism. The nucleotides are TGCAGTGCTATTCGTCATTGGGGGGACATCAATGAGCAGTTCTTC. This sequence encodes CSAIRHWGDINEQFF.